These 28 T cell receptor beta chains share one sample of origin, sequenced in a study of T cells in Graves' hyperthyroidism and ophthalmopathy. RNA transcripts gave rise to amplified TCR beta CDR3 regions. Using the HTBI primer set, a first-round RT-PCR was run on the TCR CDR3. One entry per CDR3 protein, called by TCRdb with MiXCR from the multiplex PCR reads. This repertoire shows about 600,000 distinct CDR3 sequences, approximately 16% found once; its top ten account for roughly 3.3%. Sequenced: blood. The source is a woman in her forties with Graves' ophthalmopathy.

The chain has TRBV2 and TRBJ2-5, with D possibly called TRBD1 or TRBD2 (5 bases each). CDR3 length: 15 residues. V was cut by 4 bases and J by 4 bases, with 16 bases left in between. The germline CDR1 and CDR2 sequences are SNHLY and FYNNEI. CDR3 sequence reads: CASSVLRAGTETQYF. The CDR3 region has the DNA TGTGCCAGCAGTGTACTCCGTGCAGGGACAGAGACCCAGTACTTC.

This clonotype was seen many times. The rearrangement links TRBV11-2 to TRBJ2-3, with D tentatively TRBD1 or TRBD2 (5 bases each). CDR1 SGHAT and CDR2 FQNNGV come from the germline V gene. The V and J ends lost 5 bases and 0 bases respectively, with 12 bases between them. The CDR3 is 15 residues long. The CDR3 sequence: CASSRTGTSTDTQYF. For the CDR3, the DNA is TGTGCCAGCAGCAGAACGGGGACGAGCACAGATACGCAGTATTTT.

About this clonotype: A much larger clone lies a single base off, so this may be a read error. The chain has TRBV11-1 and TRBJ1-1; possibly TRBD1 for D (5 bases). Trimming removed 2 bases at V and 4 bases at J, with 8 bases between. This CDR3 spans 13 amino acids. CDR1 is SGHAT and CDR2 is FQDESV in the germline V gene (reference sequence). Here the CDR3 reads CASSLMGTTEAFF. The DNA of the CDR3 is TGTGCCAGCAGCTTAATGGGGACCACTGAAGCTTTCTTT. Combining the CDR3 with reference TRBV11-1 and TRBJ1-1 gives the whole variable domain EAEVAQSPRYKITEKSQAVAFWCDPISGHATLYWYRQILGQGPELLVQFQDESVVDDSQLPKDRFSAERLKGVDSTLKIQPAELGDSAMYLCASSLMGTTEAFFGQGTRLTVV.

This clonotype was detected only a few times. The chain combines TRBV5-1 with TRBJ2-2; possible D gene TRBD1, 7 bases. The CDR3 totals 16 residues. Trimming stripped 0 bases from V and 3 bases from J, with 12 bases between. The germline V gene encodes CDR1 SGHRS and CDR2 YFSETQ. The DNA of the CDR3 is TGCGCCAGCAGCTTGGTCCAGGGGGGCTACACCGGGGAGCTGTTTTTT. Encoded protein: CASSLVQGGYTGELFF.

This clonotype was seen at least ten times. The chain has TRBV2 and TRBJ2-3; D call uncertain. V lost 4 bases, J lost 2 bases, and 7 bases lay in between. The CDR3 is made up of 13 amino acids. Germline values: CDR1 SNHLY, CDR2 FYNNEI. CDR3 in amino acids: CASSGTYTDTQYF. The CDR3 DNA is TGTGCCAGCAGTGGAACGTACACAGATACGCAGTATTTT.

This clonotype was seen at least ten times. V is TRBV5-1 and J is TRBJ1-1, with no clear D. V lost 0 bases to trimming and J lost 4 bases, with 7 bases between them. Germline CDR1 reads SGHRS; CDR2 reads YFSETQ. The CDR3 runs to 13 residues. The CDR3 coding sequence is TGCGCCAGCAGCTTGGTCCCGAGCACTGAAGCTTTCTTT. This sequence encodes CASSLVPSTEAFF.

There are many counts of this clonotype. CDR3 amino acids: CASKQLAGSTDTQYF. The CDR3 DNA sequence: TGTGCCAGCAAACAACTAGCGGGGAGCACAGATACGCAGTATTTT. The rearrangement uses TRBV12-3 or TRBV12-4 and TRBJ2-3, with 10 bases that match TRBD2. Unmatched junction bases numbered 4, after V lost 7 bases and J lost 0 bases. The CDR3 is 15 residues long.

Concerning this clonotype itself: A much larger clone sits a single nucleotide away, making a read error possible. The V gene is TRBV12-3 or TRBV12-4, the J gene TRBJ2-2; D is unresolved. The CDR3 has 16 residues. Trimming stripped 10 bases from V and 4 bases from J, with 22 bases between. This CDR3 is CATQLLPAPCTGELFF. CDR3 DNA: TGTGCCACGCAGTTGTTACCGGCTCCGTGCACCGGGGAGCTGTTTTTT.

This clonotype is a singleton in its sample. This chain links TRBV5-1 with TRBJ2-1; D tentatively fits TRBD1 or TRBD2 (5 bases each). This CDR3 comprises 14 residues. CDR1 is SGHRS and CDR2 is YFSETQ in the germline V gene. The V end was cut by 1 base, the J end by 4 bases, with 9 bases between. Written as DNA, the CDR3 is TGCGCCAGCAGCTTGTATGGGGGTTACAATGAGCAGTTCTTC. Translation: CASSLYGGYNEQFF.

This clonotype was counted ten times or more. J is TRBJ2-7 and V is TRBV2; the D gene is possibly TRBD1 (6 bases). The germline V and J ends were trimmed by 4 bases and 6 bases, with 10 bases remaining between them. This CDR3 spans 12 amino acids. In germline, CDR1 is SNHLY, CDR2 FYNNEI. CDR3 in DNA: TGTGCCAGCAGTGGAGACAGGAGCGAGCAGTACTTC. This gives the protein CASSGDRSEQYF. The variable domain in full, with the rest retrieved from reference TRBV2 and TRBJ2-7, is EPEVTQTPSHQVTQMGQEVILRCVPISNHLYFYWYRQILGQKVEFLVSFYNNEISEKSEIFDDQFSVERPDGSNFTLKIRSTKLEDSAMYFCASSGDRSEQYFGPGTRLTVT.

This sequence joins TRBV6-5 and TRBJ2-7; 7 bases match TRBD2. CDR1 is MNHEY, CDR2 SVGAGI, per germline. Germline trimming cut 2 bases from V and 4 bases from J; bases unmatched to any gene: 11. The CDR3 is 16 amino acids. Here the CDR3 reads CASSYGREKSGYEQYF. The CDR3 DNA reads as TGTGCCAGCAGTTACGGGCGGGAGAAGTCTGGGTACGAGCAGTACTTC.

This clonotype was picked up a small number of times. This CDR3 reads CASSPPQGSGYTF. CDR3 sequence (DNA): TGTGCCAGCAGTCCCCCGCAGGGCTCTGGCTACACCTTC. The V and J genes are TRBV12-3 or TRBV12-4 and TRBJ1-2, with TRBD1 as a possible D gene (5 bases). Trimming removed 5 bases at V and 7 bases at J, with 14 bases between. The CDR3 has 13 amino acids.

This clonotype showed up many times. The CDR3 DNA reads TGTGCCAGCAGTCCGCAGGGACAGGGACTCGAAGGCTCGCAGTACTTC. It yields the protein CASSPQGQGLEGSQYF. V is TRBV28 and J is TRBJ2-7; 9 positions match TRBD1. Unmatched junction bases numbered 17, after V lost 5 bases and J lost 9 bases. This CDR3 is 16 amino acids long. Germline V gives CDR1 MDHEN, CDR2 SYDVKM.

This chain links TRBV27 with TRBJ2-1; 7 positions match TRBD2. CDR1 is MNHEY and CDR2 is SMNVEV in the germline V gene (reference sequence). This CDR3 has 15 residues. The V gene end was trimmed by 5 bases and the J gene end by 3 bases; junction bases not matched to a gene: 7. The CDR3 loop reads CASSIRTSLYNEQFF. CDR3 DNA: TGTGCCAGCAGTATCCGGACTAGTCTCTACAATGAGCAGTTCTTC.

This rearrangement joins TRBV28 to TRBJ2-1, with 9 positions matching TRBD1. This CDR3 comprises 15 residues. J was trimmed by 3 bases and V by 6 bases; bases with no gene match: 6. The V gene's germline CDR1 is MDHEN and CDR2 SYDVKM. CDR3 protein: CASSPRTGVYNEQFF. CDR3 bases: TGTGCCAGCAGCCCCCGGACAGGGGTCTACAATGAGCAGTTCTTC.

A few counts support this clonotype. This chain connects TRBV20-1 to TRBJ1-4; a weak D match, TRBD1 (6 bases). This CDR3 region has 17 residues. The V gene's germline CDR1 is DFQATT and CDR2 SNEGSKA (reference sequence). Trimming took off 2 bases at V and 3 bases at J, with 19 bases between the two ends. The CDR3 is CSARQRQTGLPNEKLFF. The CDR3 DNA reads as TGCAGTGCTAGACAACGACAAACAGGGTTGCCTAATGAAAAACTGTTTTTT.

The table lists this clonotype with a few counts. V is TRBV27 and J is TRBJ2-3; D is perhaps TRBD2 (5 bases). The germline gives CDR1 MNHEY, CDR2 SMNVEV (reference sequence). This CDR3 region has 14 residues. Trimming removed 2 bases at V and 6 bases at J, with 12 bases between. CDR3 sequence reads: CASSLSGARDTQYF. The CDR3 bases are TGTGCCAGCAGTTTAAGCGGAGCAAGGGATACGCAGTATTTT.

This clonotype was seen more than once but under ten times. The chain has TRBV6-2 or TRBV6-3 and TRBJ2-1; 11 nucleotides line up with TRBD2. V was pared by 7 bases and J by 6 bases, with 8 bases of the junction left unmatched. The germline V gene encodes CDR1 MNHEY and CDR2 SVGEGT. This CDR3 region has 15 residues. In DNA form, the CDR3 reads TGTGCCAGCAAAACGCCGGGACTAGCGGCCAATGAGCAGTTCTTC. Translation: CASKTPGLAANEQFF.

This chain joins TRBV7-9 and TRBJ1-3, with D hard to call. Trimming pared 2 bases from V and 2 bases from J, leaving 10 bases between. The CDR3 has 15 residues. The V gene's germline CDR1 is SEHNR and CDR2 FQNEAQ (reference sequence). CDR3 region: CASSLMSGTGNTIYF. The CDR3 nucleotides read TGTGCCAGCAGCTTAATGTCCGGAACTGGAAACACCATATATTTT.

Regarding this clonotype: Given the absence of the conserved phenylalanine or tryptophan at the CDR3 end, a read error is likely. J is TRBJ1-2 and V is TRBV15, with a weak D call TRBD1 (5 bases). Germline V lookup: CDR1 LNHNV, CDR2 YYDKDF (reference sequence). CDR3 length: 16 amino acids. Trimming stripped 0 bases from V and 0 bases from J, with 11 bases between. DNA of the CDR3: TGTGCCACCAGCAGAGATCGGACACCCACTAACTATGGCTACACCATC. It specifies CATSRDRTPTNYGYTI.

This clonotype was observed many times. This rearrangement joins TRBV20-1 to TRBJ2-5; D not resolved. The germline CDR1 and CDR2 sequences are DFQATT and SNEGSKA (reference sequence). This CDR3 region has 11 residues. The V gene lost 5 bases and the J gene lost 5 bases, with 9 bases spanning the gap. CDR3 DNA: TGCAGTGCTCACTATGAGGAGACCCAGTACTTC. The encoded protein is CSAHYEETQYF.

This chain uses TRBV5-1 with TRBJ2-1, with TRBD2 matching over 10 bases. With V trimmed by 3 bases and J by 8 bases, 14 bases remained unmatched. CDR1 SGHRS and CDR2 YFSETQ come from the germline V gene. The CDR3 loop spans 17 amino acids. CDR3 nucleotide sequence: TGCGCCAGCAGCTCACGGGTCAGCGGGAGGGCCGGGGATGAGCAGTTCTTC. Protein: CASSSRVSGRAGDEQFF. Filled out from reference TRBV5-1 and TRBJ2-1, the complete variable domain reads KAGVTQTPRYLIKTRGQQVTLSCSPISGHRSVSWYQQTPGQGLQFLFEYFSETQRNKGNFPGRFSGRQFSNSRSEMNVSTLELGDSALYLCASSSRVSGRAGDEQFFGPGTRLTVL.

In its sample, this clonotype was seen many times. The gene calls are TRBV18 and TRBJ2-3; a possible D gene is TRBD1 (6 bases). The length of the CDR3 is 15 residues. Looked up from germline, CDR1 is KGHSH and CDR2 is LQKENI. V was trimmed by 2 bases and J by 4 bases, leaving 13 bases between them. The DNA of the CDR3 is TGTGCCAGCTCACCAAGTTACAGGGAGTCAGATACGCAGTATTTT. It translates to CASSPSYRESDTQYF.

V and J are TRBV9 and TRBJ2-1; no clear D gene. There are 14 residues in the CDR3. Deletions cut 0 bases from V and 6 bases from J, with 10 bases between. The germline gives CDR1 SGDLS, CDR2 YYNGEE. The CDR3 reads CASSVDPDRNEQFF. The CDR3 DNA is TGTGCCAGCAGCGTAGACCCAGACCGCAATGAGCAGTTCTTC.

This clonotype was recorded at least ten times. The rearrangement joins TRBV20-1 to TRBJ2-5, with 8 bases that match TRBD2. The germline gives CDR1 DFQATT, CDR2 SNEGSKA (reference sequence). The CDR3 runs 13 residues. Trimming at V came to 2 bases and at J to 4 bases, leaving 3 bases not matched to a gene. The CDR3 loop is CSARPGGGETQYF. CDR3 nucleotides: TGCAGTGCTAGACCGGGGGGGGGAGAGACCCAGTACTTC.

The rearrangement links TRBV6-1 to TRBJ1-4; D is undetermined. Germline CDR1 is MNHNS and CDR2 is SASEGT. Trimming pared 2 bases from V and 8 bases from J, leaving 6 bases between. CDR3 size: 12 residues. Here the CDR3 DNA reads TGTGCCAGCAGTGAACAGGTCGAAAAACTGTTTTTT. Translating gives CASSEQVEKLFF.

The chain recombines TRBV2 with TRBJ1-2; 8 bases line up with TRBD1. V trimming: 6 bases; J trimming: 8 bases; junction bases outside the gene matches: 11. This CDR3 has 14 amino acids. The V gene's germline CDR1 is SNHLY and CDR2 FYNNEI. The CDR3 here is CASSEQGAKRGYTF. CDR3 in DNA: TGTGCCAGCAGCGAGCAGGGGGCTAAGAGAGGCTACACCTTC.

This clonotype was found many times. This chain links TRBV28 with TRBJ1-6, with no clear D. CDR3 length: 12 amino acids. The germline V and J ends were trimmed by 5 bases and 10 bases, with 9 bases remaining between them. CDR1 is MDHEN and CDR2 is SYDVKM in the germline V gene. The CDR3 DNA is TGTGCCAGCAGTGGAGGAGGATCACCCCTCCACTTT. Translating it yields CASSGGGSPLHF.